Listed here is a single TCR beta chain. The CDR3 has 11 amino acids. Per the germline V gene, CDR1 is MGHDK and CDR2 is SYGVNS. V was trimmed by 5 bases and J by 12 bases, leaving 11 bases between them. The data are from a study of blood T cell repertoires in COVID-19. Study information: Sites in the United States, Italy and Spain provided acute and convalescent COVID-19 samples. PBMCs, B-cell-depleted T cells, or T cells were the source of the cDNA or gDNA that made up the material.

TCRdb's copy holds only in-frame clones and misses some; the assay was immunoSEQ multiplex PCR. The sample consists of roughly 280,000 clones, roughly 85% of them appearing once. The TCR was taken from a man between 60 and 75 years old who had recovered from COVID-19. The J gene is TRBJ2-1, the V gene TRBV25-1, with D possibly matching TRBD1 (5 bases). Sequencing input: peripheral blood. CDR3 region: CASSLWGWQFF. The CDR3 DNA reads as TGTGCCAGCAGTTTGTGGGGCTGGCAGTTCTTC.